This entry lists 27 T cell receptor beta chains sequenced from one sample in a study of shared clonotypes between healthy human individuals. Libraries were prepared by immunoSEQ multiplex PCR; TCRdb keeps only in-frame clonotypes and omits some of them. The sample carries a few million clones, about 93% recorded once. Cells designated naive CD8 were CD45RO-negative and were positively selected for CCR7, with terminally differentiated effector memory CD45RA+ cells excluded. Sequenced: naive CD8+ T cells from PBMCs. Receptor source: a man aged 18 to 30 in good health. Some clones in this sample may be carry-over from other donors' samples.

This clone was seen a few times. This rearrangement joins TRBV7-9 to TRBJ1-5; 8 nucleotides match TRBD1. V trimming: 0 bases; J trimming: 8 bases; junction bases outside the gene matches: 6. This CDR3 contains 15 residues. The germline CDR1 and CDR2 sequences are SEHNR and FQNEAQ (reference sequence). Here the CDR3 reads CASSLARGQGEPQHF. Here the CDR3 DNA reads TGTGCCAGCAGCTTAGCGCGTGGACAGGGAGAGCCCCAGCATTTT. The full variable domain, rest sourced from reference TRBV7-9 and TRBJ1-5, is DTGVSQNPRHKITKRGQNVTFRCDPISEHNRLYWYRQTLGQGPEFLTYFQNEAQLEKSRLLSDRFSAERPKGSFSTLEIQRTEQGDSAMYLCASSLARGQGEPQHFGDGTRLSIL.

The genes are TRBV7-8 and TRBJ2-3; 7 nucleotides agree with TRBD2. The CDR3 loop spans 16 amino acids. Looked up from germline, CDR1 is SGHVS and CDR2 is FQNEAQ. The V segment lost 5 bases and the J segment 4 bases; nucleotides outside the gene matches: 12. The CDR3: CASSALLGGPSDTQYF. In nucleotides, the CDR3 is TGTGCCAGCAGCGCCTTGTTGGGAGGGCCATCAGATACGCAGTATTTT.

The chain carries TRBV11-2 and TRBJ2-2, with 8 bases lining up with TRBD1. Germline V CDR1 and CDR2: SGHAT, FQNNGV. V shed 8 bases and J 6 bases; nucleotides not matched to a gene: 8. The CDR3 spans 14 residues. CDR3 nucleotides: TGTGCCAGCTTACGGACAGGGATGGCCGGGGAGCTGTTTTTT. This sequence encodes CASLRTGMAGELFF.

The sample holds one count of this clone. This chain connects TRBV27 to TRBJ1-5; possible D gene TRBD1, 6 bases. Germline-derived CDR1 and CDR2 are MNHEY and SMNVEV (reference sequence). Trimming pared 8 bases from V and 2 bases from J, leaving 10 bases between. This CDR3 has 13 residues. The CDR3, as DNA: TGTGCCAGCGGACAGAGGGGCAATCAGCCCCAGCATTTT. Its translation: CASGQRGNQPQHF.

The chain combines TRBV19 with TRBJ2-7, with 7 bases aligning to TRBD2. The ends lost 0 bases at V and 7 bases at J; junction bases unmatched: 0. Germline V CDR1 and CDR2: LNHDA, SQIVND (reference sequence). The CDR3 has 12 residues. The DNA for the CDR3 is TGTGCCAGTAGTATAGACGGGAGGGAGCAGTACTTC. It yields the protein CASSIDGREQYF.

The chain uses TRBV27 and TRBJ2-7; no reliable D call. The CDR3 has 12 amino acids. V lost 2 bases and J lost 5, with 7 bases in between. CDR1 and CDR2 (germline): MNHEY, SMNVEV (reference sequence). The CDR3 reads CASSLVGDEQYF. As DNA, the CDR3 is TGTGCCAGCAGTTTAGTTGGGGACGAGCAGTACTTC.

The chain recombines TRBV27 with TRBJ2-2, with a tentative D call TRBD1 (5 bases). Germline-derived CDR1 and CDR2 are MNHEY and SMNVEV (reference sequence). V was trimmed by 3 bases and J by 3 bases, leaving 14 bases between them. CDR3 size: 16 residues. CDR3 protein: CASSFQYRPYTGELFF. CDR3 coding DNA: TGTGCCAGCAGTTTTCAATACAGGCCGTACACCGGGGAGCTGTTTTTT.

This sequence joins TRBV5-6 and TRBJ2-7, with D hard to call. The V and J ends lost 0 bases and 3 bases respectively, with 10 bases between them. This CDR3 comprises 14 residues. Germline loops: CDR1 SGHDT, CDR2 YYEEEE. This chain's CDR3 is CASSLGRTYYEQYF. Here the CDR3 DNA reads TGTGCCAGCAGCTTGGGCAGGACGTACTACGAGCAGTACTTC.

The V call is TRBV4-1, the J call TRBJ2-4, with D uncertain. CDR3 length: 15 residues. Germline CDR1 MGHRA, CDR2 YSYEKL. V lost 1 base, J lost 0 bases, and 7 bases lay in between. The CDR3 region is CASSQVPLAKNIQYF. DNA of the CDR3: TGCGCCAGCAGCCAAGTACCACTAGCCAAAAACATTCAGTACTTC.

This clone was counted between two and nine times. V is TRBV4-1 and J is TRBJ2-7; D not resolved. Looked up from germline, CDR1 is MGHRA and CDR2 is YSYEKL. V was shortened by 5 bases and J by 5 bases, with 10 bases between the two germline ends. The CDR3 length is 12 residues. The CDR3 region is CASSLPEDEQYF. The CDR3 coding sequence is TGCGCCAGCAGCTTGCCGGAAGACGAGCAGTACTTC.

The chain is built from TRBV5-6 and TRBJ2-6; 7 positions match TRBD1. This CDR3 has 17 amino acids. Germline V gene sequence: CDR1 SGHDT, CDR2 YYEEEE. Trimming removed 0 bases from V and 4 bases from J; junction bases left unmatched: 7. CDR3 amino acids: CASSLVGGASGANVLTF. DNA of the CDR3: TGTGCCAGCAGCTTGGTAGGGGGCGCTTCAGGGGCCAACGTCCTGACTTTC.

Points on this clone: Distinct nucleotide sequences in the sample also encode this CDR3. The V and J genes are TRBV11-2 and TRBJ2-7; D is uncertain. The CDR3 runs to 11 residues. The germline V and J ends were trimmed by 5 bases and 5 bases, with 7 bases remaining between them. From germline, CDR1 is SGHAT and CDR2 FQNNGV. DNA of the CDR3: TGTGCCAGCAGCCTCCTCCACGAGCAGTACTTC. It codes for CASSLLHEQYF.

Note on this clone: This sample also contains other DNA sequences that code for the same CDR3. The rearrangement links TRBV11-2 to TRBJ2-7, with D tentatively TRBD1 or TRBD2 (5 bases each). The CDR3 loop spans 12 amino acids. Between the trimmed V and J ends, which lost 4 bases and 7 bases, there was a span of 11 bases. Germline V lookup: CDR1 SGHAT, CDR2 FQNNGV. The CDR3 sequence: CASSSGLREQYF. In DNA, the CDR3 is TGTGCCAGCAGCTCGGGGCTCAGGGAGCAGTACTTC.

J is TRBJ1-1 and V is TRBV28, with D perhaps matching TRBD1 (6 bases). CDR3 length: 15 residues. Trimming took off 4 bases at V and 0 bases at J, with 12 bases between the two ends. Germline CDR1 MDHEN, CDR2 SYDVKM. CDR3 protein: CASSSWTVMNTEAFF. The DNA of the CDR3 is TGTGCCAGCAGTTCCTGGACAGTCATGAACACTGAAGCTTTCTTT.

The chain couples TRBV6-1 to TRBJ2-7; 9 nucleotides line up with TRBD2. V was pared by 0 bases and J by 4 bases, with 10 bases of the junction left unmatched. Germline-derived CDR1 and CDR2 are MNHNS and SASEGT. This CDR3 spans 17 amino acids. CDR3: CASSEAPRAGGHYEQYF. The CDR3 nucleotides read TGTGCCAGCAGTGAAGCACCGAGGGCGGGAGGGCATTACGAGCAGTACTTC.

The V gene is TRBV5-1, the J gene TRBJ1-3; 8 bases match TRBD1. Trimming cost V 4 bases and J 0 bases; bases outside gene matches: 9. The length of the CDR3 is 17 residues. The germline V gene has CDR1 SGHRS and CDR2 YFSETQ. The CDR3 region is CASSPWTGKSSGNTIYF. The CDR3 bases are TGCGCCAGCAGCCCGTGGACAGGGAAAAGCTCTGGAAACACCATATATTTT. The whole variable domain, filled in from reference TRBV5-1 and TRBJ1-3, reads KAGVTQTPRYLIKTRGQQVTLSCSPISGHRSVSWYQQTPGQGLQFLFEYFSETQRNKGNFPGRFSGRQFSNSRSEMNVSTLELGDSALYLCASSPWTGKSSGNTIYFGEGSWLTVV.

The chain employs TRBV7-9 and TRBJ2-4; perhaps TRBD1 as D (5 bases). The CDR3 contains 13 residues. V was trimmed by 8 bases and J by 4 bases, leaving 12 bases between them. Germline loops: CDR1 SEHNR, CDR2 FQNEAQ (reference sequence). Here the CDR3 DNA reads TGTGCCAGCGGGCAAGGGGTTAAAAACATTCAGTACTTC. Amino acids: CASGQGVKNIQYF. The variable domain in full, with the rest retrieved from reference TRBV7-9 and TRBJ2-4, is DTGVSQNPRHKITKRGQNVTFRCDPISEHNRLYWYRQTLGQGPEFLTYFQNEAQLEKSRLLSDRFSAERPKGSFSTLEIQRTEQGDSAMYLCASGQGVKNIQYFGAGTRLSVL.

The CDR3 loop reads CASSVDFTGGMNEQYF. DNA of the CDR3: TGTGCCAGCAGCGTAGATTTCACAGGGGGCATGAACGAGCAGTACTTC. The V gene is TRBV9, the J gene TRBJ2-7; 9 bases agree with TRBD1. Trimming removed 0 bases from V and 5 bases from J; junction bases left unmatched: 9. The germline CDR1 and CDR2 sequences are SGDLS and YYNGEE. This CDR3 spans 16 amino acids.

This clone was picked up one time. This same CDR3 is encoded by further DNA sequences in the sample. This chain links TRBV6-5 with TRBJ2-7, with a possible D match to TRBD1 (6 bases). CDR1 MNHEY and CDR2 SVGAGI come from the germline V gene. This CDR3 is built from 14 residues. Trimming removed 2 bases at V and 1 base at J, with 9 bases between. The CDR3 sequence: CASSYQTGSYEQYF. For the CDR3, the DNA is TGTGCCAGCAGTTACCAGACAGGATCCTACGAGCAGTACTTC.

V is TRBV11-2 and J is TRBJ2-5, with 13 bases fitting TRBD2. V dropped 7 bases and J dropped 2; count of bases not matched to a gene: 7. The CDR3 totals 16 residues. Germline-derived CDR1 and CDR2 are SGHAT and FQNNGV. The CDR3 is CASNTKGLAGQETQYF. CDR3 DNA: TGTGCCAGCAACACAAAGGGACTAGCGGGGCAAGAGACCCAGTACTTC.

The chain combines TRBV4-3 with TRBJ1-2, with D possibly TRBD1 on 5 matching bases. Germline lookup yields CDR1 LGHNA and CDR2 YSLEER. The CDR3 length is 16 residues. Trimming took off 0 bases at V and 10 bases at J, with 21 bases between the two ends. CDR3 sequence: CASSQDWRGGRLFYTF. CDR3 in DNA: TGCGCCAGCAGCCAAGATTGGCGCGGGGGACGGTTGTTCTACACCTTC.

V usage is TRBV5-6 and J usage is TRBJ2-1; D unclear. Germline V gives CDR1 SGHDT, CDR2 YYEEEE. The CDR3 covers 12 residues. Deletions cut 4 bases from V and 12 bases from J, with 14 bases between. The CDR3 protein is CASSVRPDAQFF. CDR3 in DNA: TGTGCCAGCAGCGTACGACCAGACGCGCAGTTCTTC.

The rearrangement links TRBV25-1 to TRBJ2-5; unclear D gene. Per germline, CDR1 MGHDK and CDR2 SYGVNS. This CDR3 comprises 12 residues. V was pared by 3 bases and J by 5 bases, with 7 bases between. Written as DNA, the CDR3 is TGTGCCAGCAGTGATGACGGGGAGACCCAGTACTTC. Translated: CASSDDGETQYF.

The rearrangement joins TRBV7-9 to TRBJ1-1, with D possibly matching TRBD1 (6 bases). Germline assignment: CDR1 SEHNR and CDR2 FQNEAQ (reference sequence). V was trimmed by 7 bases and J by 6 bases, leaving 15 bases between them. CDR3 length: 13 amino acids. CDR3: CASTRRGIPEAFF. The CDR3 region has the DNA TGTGCCAGCACCCGGAGGGGGATTCCTGAAGCTTTCTTT.

This chain connects TRBV10-1 to TRBJ2-7; D call uncertain. V was clipped by 0 bases and J by 2 bases, with 14 bases between them. CDR1 and CDR2 (germline): WNHNN, SYGVQD (reference sequence). The CDR3 extends over 16 amino acids. CDR3 in amino acids: CASSESRMIRPYEQYF. The CDR3 nucleotides are TGCGCCAGCAGTGAGTCGCGGATGATTCGCCCCTACGAGCAGTACTTC.

This chain uses TRBV2 with TRBJ2-7, with a possible D match to TRBD2 (5 bases). Germline CDR1 is SNHLY and CDR2 is FYNNEI. This CDR3 has 13 residues. Trimming took off 11 bases at V and 1 base at J, with 15 bases between the two ends. CDR3 DNA: TGTGCCGGAAGGGAGAGAAGGTCCTACGAGCAGTACTTC. The encoded protein is CAGRERRSYEQYF. Based on the CDR3 plus reference TRBV2 and TRBJ2-7, the full variable domain is EPEVTQTPSHQVTQMGQEVILRCVPISNHLYFYWYRQILGQKVEFLVSFYNNEISEKSEIFDDQFSVERPDGSNFTLKIRSTKLEDSAMYFCAGRERRSYEQYFGPGTRLTVT.

This chain connects TRBV15 to TRBJ2-5; 9 nucleotides align to TRBD2. Per the germline V gene, CDR1 is LNHNV and CDR2 is YYDKDF (reference sequence). CDR3 length: 15 amino acids. The V segment lost 0 bases and the J segment 5 bases; nucleotides outside the gene matches: 4. The CDR3 bases are TGTGCCACCAGCAGAGAAGCGGGAGGCTGGGAGACCCAGTACTTC. It specifies CATSREAGGWETQYF.